The rows below give T cell receptor beta chains drawn from one sample of a study of vaccination and CD4 T cells after COVID-19. These receptors lack a known antigen. Each CDR3 protein is one row after TCRdb ran MiXCR on the PCR reads. The sample comprises about 10,000 distinct CDR3 sequences, roughly 58% of which are singletons, and roughly 9.6% rests with the top ten. The sequenced sample was CD4+ T cells from blood, cultured in vitro. The origin of the receptors is a human donor who had recovered from COVID-19. Each CDR3 is given without its conserved first and last residue. The order of the fields is V gene, J gene, D gene, clone size, CDR3 protein. D genes are given only for firm matches. Rows give clone size only sometimes, using once, few, many, or a class for an expanded clone.

V gene: TRBV7-9
J gene: TRBJ2-3
D gene: -
clone size: -
CDR3 protein: ASSLASDTQY

V gene: TRBV15
J gene: TRBJ2-7
D gene: -
clone size: -
CDR3 protein: ATSRDNRAYEQY

V gene: TRBV20-1
J gene: TRBJ1-1
D gene: -
clone size: once
CDR3 protein: SASWQGRGMNTEAF

V gene: TRBV6-1
J gene: TRBJ1-2
D gene: -
clone size: few
CDR3 protein: ASSPSPPHGYT

V gene: TRBV20-1
J gene: TRBJ2-7
D gene: TRBD2
clone size: -
CDR3 protein: SARGNRTSGLYEQY

V gene: TRBV19
J gene: TRBJ1-5
D gene: -
clone size: -
CDR3 protein: ASSTSPRGGNQPQH

V gene: TRBV2
J gene: TRBJ2-5
D gene: -
clone size: -
CDR3 protein: ASSESSRGETQY

V gene: TRBV28
J gene: TRBJ1-2
D gene: -
clone size: -
CDR3 protein: ASSIGTDYGYT

V gene: TRBV20-1
J gene: TRBJ2-1
D gene: -
clone size: -
CDR3 protein: SASSLAPRYNEQF

V gene: TRBV28
J gene: TRBJ1-5
D gene: -
clone size: -
CDR3 protein: AAGGFNKPDQPQH

V gene: TRBV20-1
J gene: TRBJ2-3
D gene: TRBD2
clone size: -
CDR3 protein: SARNPSGNTDTQY

V gene: TRBV6-2/TRBV6-3
J gene: TRBJ2-7
D gene: TRBD2
clone size: -
CDR3 protein: ASTQTSGSYYEQY

V gene: TRBV6-1
J gene: TRBJ2-2
D gene: -
clone size: -
CDR3 protein: ASSTSGSNTGELF

V gene: TRBV11-2
J gene: TRBJ2-7
D gene: TRBD2
clone size: few
CDR3 protein: ASSRGGGNYEQY

V gene: TRBV19
J gene: TRBJ2-2
D gene: TRBD2
clone size: -
CDR3 protein: ASSIPTGGWWTGELF

V gene: TRBV15
J gene: TRBJ2-6
D gene: -
clone size: -
CDR3 protein: ATSISGADGANVLT

V gene: TRBV11-3
J gene: TRBJ2-3
D gene: -
clone size: -
CDR3 protein: ASSSKDTDTQY

V gene: TRBV4-2
J gene: TRBJ2-4
D gene: -
clone size: -
CDR3 protein: ASSQDLQGSVNIQY

V gene: TRBV12-3/TRBV12-4
J gene: TRBJ1-5
D gene: -
clone size: -
CDR3 protein: ASSIRAAQPQH

V gene: TRBV20-1
J gene: TRBJ2-1
D gene: TRBD2
clone size: -
CDR3 protein: SANSGSVSNEQF

V gene: TRBV27
J gene: TRBJ1-1
D gene: TRBD1
clone size: few
CDR3 protein: ASSPDRGNTEAF

V gene: TRBV7-2
J gene: TRBJ1-1
D gene: TRBD1
clone size: -
CDR3 protein: ASSVRTGDEAF

V gene: TRBV28
J gene: TRBJ2-1
D gene: TRBD2
clone size: once
CDR3 protein: ASSPVGLAGFYNEQF

V gene: TRBV29-1
J gene: TRBJ1-1
D gene: -
clone size: -
CDR3 protein: SVEVGNTEAF

V gene: TRBV11-2
J gene: TRBJ2-7
D gene: -
clone size: -
CDR3 protein: ASSPSRVESYEQY

V gene: TRBV30
J gene: TRBJ2-3
D gene: -
clone size: few
CDR3 protein: AWSVRLGPDTQY

V gene: TRBV5-4
J gene: TRBJ2-5
D gene: -
clone size: medium-sized
CDR3 protein: ASSLSGYQETQY

V gene: TRBV7-2
J gene: TRBJ2-3
D gene: -
clone size: -
CDR3 protein: ASSLTRSTDTQY

V gene: TRBV18
J gene: TRBJ2-5
D gene: TRBD1
clone size: medium-sized
CDR3 protein: ASSPGDRGETQY

V gene: TRBV20-1
J gene: TRBJ2-5
D gene: -
clone size: few
CDR3 protein: SASAETQY

V gene: TRBV20-1
J gene: TRBJ1-2
D gene: -
clone size: few
CDR3 protein: SATDKNYGYT